The 16 T cell receptor beta chains below were found in one sample sequenced in a study of T cells in Graves' hyperthyroidism and ophthalmopathy. RNA transcripts served as the template for amplifying TCR beta CDR3 regions. TCR CDR3 regions were first amplified by RT-PCR with HTBI primers. TCRdb used MiXCR to reprocess the multiplex PCR reads, holding one entry per CDR3 protein. The repertoire has fewer than 650,000 distinct CDR3 sequences, 14% to 15% of them found once; the top ten carry 4.3%. The sequenced material came from blood. These receptors were obtained from a middle-aged woman with Graves' ophthalmopathy.

This clonotype was counted ten times or more. V is TRBV7-8 and J is TRBJ2-5; 7 bases are a match to TRBD1. Losses at the gene ends were 5 bases for V and 0 bases for J; bases not matched to a gene: 9. Germline V gene sequence: CDR1 SGHVS, CDR2 FQNEAQ. This CDR3 has 16 residues. The CDR3 region has the DNA TGTGCCAGCAGCCGACCCATACAGGGGTACCAAGAGACCCAGTACTTC. Protein: CASSRPIQGYQETQYF.

This clonotype was seen many times. This rearrangement joins TRBV30 to TRBJ2-7, with TRBD2 identical over 8 bases. The V and J ends lost 4 bases and 7 bases, in that order; junction bases with no gene match: 9. The CDR3 is 13 amino acids. CDR1 is GTSNPN and CDR2 is SVGIG in the germline V gene (reference sequence). CDR3 bases: TGTGCCTGGAACCCGGGAGGGCCGGGGGAGCAGTACTTC. Its translation is CAWNPGGPGEQYF.

Ten or more counts support this clonotype. The V and J genes are TRBV28 and TRBJ2-2; tentatively, D is TRBD1 (5 bases). The CDR3 length is 13 residues. Germline V lookup: CDR1 MDHEN, CDR2 SYDVKM. Trimming shortened V by 7 bases and J by 3 bases, and 9 bases separated the two germline ends. CDR3 nucleotides: TGTGCCAGCACCTCCAGGGACACCGGGGAGCTGTTTTTT. Its translation is CASTSRDTGELFF.

This clonotype turned up a few times. The CDR3 protein is CSARGLGAPTGELFF. As DNA, the CDR3 is TGCAGTGCTAGAGGTCTGGGGGCGCCCACCGGGGAGCTGTTTTTT. This rearrangement joins TRBV20-1 to TRBJ2-2; D is possibly TRBD1 (6 bases). Germline CDR1 is DFQATT and CDR2 is SNEGSKA (reference sequence). This CDR3 region has 15 residues. V was clipped by 1 base and J by 4 bases, with 13 bases between them.

Ten or more counts support this clonotype. The chain links TRBV4-2 to TRBJ2-7; 10 positions agree with TRBD1. This CDR3 region has 14 residues. V was clipped by 4 bases and J by 7 bases; unmatched bases: 7. Germline CDR1 LGHNA, CDR2 YNFKEQ. In DNA, the CDR3 is TGTGCCAGCAGCCGCTGGGACAGGGGTGAAGAGCAGTACTTC. It specifies CASSRWDRGEEQYF.

This clonotype was recorded only once. CDR3 coding DNA: TGCGCCAGCAGTGAGTCGAGCGTGGGGTCCTACGAGCAGTACTTC. Its protein is CASSESSVGSYEQYF. The gene calls are TRBV10-1 and TRBJ2-7; no clear D. Trimming removed 0 bases from V and 1 base from J, with 10 bases in between. CDR1 is WNHNN, CDR2 SYGVQD, per germline (reference sequence). The CDR3 is 15 residues long.

Many counts were recorded for this clonotype. The chain recombines TRBV15 with TRBJ1-1; 7 bases map to TRBD1. Losses at the gene ends were 4 bases for V and 6 bases for J; bases not matched to a gene: 8. Germline CDR1 and CDR2: LNHNV and YYDKDF (reference sequence). The CDR3 covers 14 residues. Written as DNA, the CDR3 is TGTGCCACCAGCATTTCCACAGGGGACCCTGAAGCTTTCTTT. Translated, it gives CATSISTGDPEAFF. The variable domain in full, with the rest retrieved from reference TRBV15 and TRBJ1-1, is DAMVIQNPRYQVTQFGKPVTLSCSQTLNHNVMYWYQQKSSQAPKLLFHYYDKDFNNEADTPDNFQSRRPNTSFCFLDIRSPGLGDTAMYLCATSISTGDPEAFFGQGTRLTVV.

The chain carries TRBV7-9 and TRBJ1-1; TRBD1 is a possible D gene (6 bases). Per germline, CDR1 SEHNR and CDR2 FQNEAQ (reference sequence). CDR3 length: 14 amino acids. V lost 4 bases and J lost 2, with 11 bases in between. CDR3: CASSSGTYNTEAFF. In DNA, the CDR3 is TGTGCCAGCAGCTCCGGGACATATAACACTGAAGCTTTCTTT.

This clonotype was seen ten or more times. V usage is TRBV4-2 and J usage is TRBJ1-1; D gene uncertain. V lost 4 bases and J 7 bases, leaving 10 bases between the germline ends. Germline CDR1 is LGHNA and CDR2 is YNFKEQ. The CDR3 extends over 12 amino acids. In nucleotides, the CDR3 is TGTGCCAGCAGCCCTGGAGGTATTGAAGCTTTCTTT. Its protein is CASSPGGIEAFF.

This clonotype was picked up many times. The chain links TRBV4-1 to TRBJ2-7; 10 positions agree with TRBD2. V lost 3 bases, J lost 3 bases, and 8 bases stayed unmatched. Germline loops: CDR1 MGHRA, CDR2 YSYEKL. The length of the CDR3 is 16 residues. CDR3 amino acids: CASSQALAGGGYEQYF. For the CDR3, the DNA is TGCGCCAGCAGCCAGGCATTAGCGGGAGGAGGCTACGAGCAGTACTTC.

This clonotype came up a few times. The J gene is TRBJ1-1, the V gene TRBV18; D is perhaps TRBD1 (5 bases). The CDR3 is made up of 16 amino acids. V was cut by 0 bases and J by 2 bases, with 13 bases left in between. Looked up from germline, CDR1 is KGHSH and CDR2 is LQKENI. The CDR3 region has the DNA TGTGCCAGCTCACCACCGAACGGACACGGAAACACTGAAGCTTTCTTT. Translating it yields CASSPPNGHGNTEAFF.

This clonotype was observed at least ten times. The chain combines TRBV20-1 with TRBJ1-5; perhaps TRBD1 as D (5 bases). CDR1 is DFQATT, CDR2 SNEGSKA, per germline (reference sequence). The CDR3 sequence is 15 residues long. V lost 6 bases to trimming and J lost 3 bases, with 18 bases between them. CDR3 sequence (DNA): TGCAGTGCCCCCCAGACGGGGGGGATCAATCAGCCCCAGCATTTT. It is translated as CSAPQTGGINQPQHF.

This clonotype was seen ten or more times. CDR3 protein: CASSVVGQGHYEQYF. The DNA for the CDR3 is TGTGCCAGTAGTGTCGTGGGACAGGGACATTACGAGCAGTACTTC. The rearrangement joins TRBV19 to TRBJ2-7; TRBD1 matches 9 bases. The CDR3 contains 15 residues. V lost 5 bases and J lost 4; bases outside the gene matches: 9. CDR1 is LNHDA and CDR2 is SQIVND in the germline V gene (reference sequence).

The sample holds many counts of this clonotype. V is TRBV13 and J is TRBJ1-2; D is ambiguous. CDR1 is PRHDT and CDR2 is FYEKMQ in the germline V gene (reference sequence). The V gene lost 0 bases and the J gene lost 2 bases, with 10 bases spanning the gap. This CDR3 is built from 15 residues. The CDR3 DNA is TGTGCCAGCAGCTTAGGGAAAATGGTAAACTATGGCTACACCTTC. Translating gives CASSLGKMVNYGYTF.

The sample holds many counts of this clonotype. The chain joins TRBV6-1 to TRBJ2-5, with 8 nucleotides matching TRBD1. The germline V gene encodes CDR1 MNHNS and CDR2 SASEGT. The V gene end was trimmed by 5 bases and the J gene end by 2 bases; junction bases not matched to a gene: 7. The CDR3 length is 15 residues. The CDR3: CASSPDRVLQETQYF. In nucleotides, the CDR3 is TGTGCCAGCAGTCCGGACAGGGTCTTACAAGAGACCCAGTACTTC.

This clonotype was found many times. This chain links TRBV7-2 with TRBJ2-7; 13 positions match TRBD2. With V trimmed by 5 bases and J by 2 bases, 6 bases remained unmatched. CDR1 and CDR2 from the germline V gene are SGHTA and FQGNSA. There are 16 residues in the CDR3. CDR3 in amino acids: CASSLHGLAGAYEQYF. The CDR3 DNA sequence: TGTGCCAGCAGCCTCCACGGACTAGCGGGGGCCTACGAGCAGTACTTC.